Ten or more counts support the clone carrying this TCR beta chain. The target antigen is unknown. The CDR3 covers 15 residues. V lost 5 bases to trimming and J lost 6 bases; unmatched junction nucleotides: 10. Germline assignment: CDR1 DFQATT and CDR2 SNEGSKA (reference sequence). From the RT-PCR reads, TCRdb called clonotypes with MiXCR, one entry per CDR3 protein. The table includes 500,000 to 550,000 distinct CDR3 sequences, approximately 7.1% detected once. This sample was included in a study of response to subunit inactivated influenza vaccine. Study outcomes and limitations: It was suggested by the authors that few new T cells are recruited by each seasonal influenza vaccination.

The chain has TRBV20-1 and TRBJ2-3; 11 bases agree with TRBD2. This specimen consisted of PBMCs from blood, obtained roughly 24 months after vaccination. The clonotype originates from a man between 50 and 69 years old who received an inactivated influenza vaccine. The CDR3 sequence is CSALAGGIWTDTQYF. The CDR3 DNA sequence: TGCAGTGCTCTAGCGGGGGGAATCTGGACGGATACGCAGTATTTT.